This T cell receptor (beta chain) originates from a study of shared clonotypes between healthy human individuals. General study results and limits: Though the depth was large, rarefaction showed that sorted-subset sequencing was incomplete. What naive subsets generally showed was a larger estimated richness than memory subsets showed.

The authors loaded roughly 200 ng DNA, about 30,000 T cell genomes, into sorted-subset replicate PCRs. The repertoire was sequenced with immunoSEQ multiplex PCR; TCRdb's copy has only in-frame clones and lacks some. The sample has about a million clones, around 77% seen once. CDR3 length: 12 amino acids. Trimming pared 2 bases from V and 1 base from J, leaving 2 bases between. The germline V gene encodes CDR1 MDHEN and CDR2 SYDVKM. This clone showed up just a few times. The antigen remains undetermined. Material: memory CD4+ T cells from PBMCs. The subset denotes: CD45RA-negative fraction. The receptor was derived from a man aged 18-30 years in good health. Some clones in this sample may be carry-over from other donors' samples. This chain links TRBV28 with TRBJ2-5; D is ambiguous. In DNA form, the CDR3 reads TGTGCCAGCAGTTTAGCCCAAGAGACCCAGTACTTC. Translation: CASSLAQETQYF.